The T cell receptor (beta chain) under discussion was sequenced for a study of read filtering for tumor transcriptome and immune sequencing. This clonotype was detected only a few times. This clone may be a read error of a much larger clone one base away. This library used roughly 370 ng RNA and molecular barcoded adaptors spanning alpha/delta and beta/gamma chains. TCRdb independently ran MiXCR on the reads; one entry per CDR3 protein. The sample yields about 39,000 distinct CDR3 sequences, roughly an eighth seen once. CDR3 length: 12 amino acids. V lost 4 bases and J lost 7, with 8 bases in between. Germline V gene sequence: CDR1 SGHTA, CDR2 FQGTGA.

Sequenced material: a population of CD138-negative cells sorted from bone marrow. The V and J genes are TRBV7-3 and TRBJ2-1, with D hard to call. The sequence came from a donor at least 40 years old with multiple myeloma. The CDR3 bases are TGTGCCAGCAGCTCGACCCTAAATGAGCAGTTCTTC. Amino acids: CASSSTLNEQFF.